This T cell receptor (beta chain) came from a study of cytomegalovirus exposure and HLA in healthy donors. Broader study findings: The TCR clusters that emerged in the first cohort tended, a later analysis found, to co-occur in the 110 or so validation repertoires. Confirmation was obtained in vitro that three CMV-associated chains are specific for CMV antigens. Rarity held for most TCR sequences, but there were some public TCRs that occurred in many donors.

Assay: immunoSEQ multiplex PCR; the TCRdb copy retains only in-frame clones and omits some. In the table there are approximately 120,000 clones, about nine tenths of which are singletons. Of note for this clone: Its antigen is as yet unknown.

This CDR3 is built from 16 residues. V trimming: 6 bases; J trimming: 0 bases; junction bases outside the gene matches: 4. The germline CDR1 and CDR2 sequences are MDHEN and SYDVKM. While the first cohort had some 700 subjects, the donors belonged to the separate validation cohort of over a hundred subjects. This clonotype originated in a woman aged 18-35 years in good health and CMV-seronegative. V is TRBV28 and J is TRBJ2-5; TRBD2 matches at 13 bases. Sample: PBMCs. The CDR3 loop is CASSHTSGRDQETQYF. CDR3 DNA: TGTGCCAGCAGCCACACTAGCGGGAGGGACCAAGAGACCCAGTACTTC.